Here is one T cell receptor (beta chain) with its context. Its antigen is unknown. Germline V lookup: CDR1 SGHDT, CDR2 YYEEEE. The CDR3 loop spans 12 amino acids. V was cut by 1 base and J by 7 bases, with 6 bases left in between. This entry comes from a study of cytotoxic CD8 clonotypes in ibrutinib-treated CLL. The overall study: Samples averaged roughly 280,000 productive templates and 80,000 to 100,000 productive rearrangements.

Measured with immunoSEQ multiplex PCR; TCRdb has only the in-frame clones, and not every one. Of around 27,000 clones listed, 45% to 65% were seen once; the top ten hold less than 6%. Study outcomes and limitations: Among the clonotypes, public ones were uncommon and contracted or held stable on treatment. A difference in sampling times existed between sustained-remission and progressing patients.

The clonotype comes from a human donor with chronic lymphocytic leukemia. The starting material was PBMCs, obtained before ibrutinib treatment. The rearrangement joins TRBV5-6 to TRBJ1-3, with D perhaps matching TRBD1 (6 bases). Written as DNA, the CDR3 is TGTGCCAGCAGCTTGAGGGGGAACACCATATATTTT. It is translated as CASSLRGNTIYF.